The sequence of this T cell receptor delta chain was determined in a study of gamma-delta T cells after stem cell transplantation. This CDR3 has 18 amino acids. Germline trimming cut 1 base from V and 7 bases from J; bases unmatched to any gene: 9. Germline CDR1 GEAIGNYY, CDR2 EKD. TCRdb re-called clones from the RT-PCR reads via CATT. The data show some 2,300 delta-chain clones, with approximately 20% seen just once and around 7.7% held by the top ten. To note about this clone: The sample has other DNA sequences that encode this CDR3 too.

Input material: gamma-delta T cells. V usage is TRDV2 and J usage is TRDJ3, with 10 bases that match TRDD3. The sequence derives from a human donor. It is not recorded whose cells these are; they may come from a transplant donor. The CDR3 loop is CACDTALDWGIDTRQMFF. Here the CDR3 DNA reads TGTGCCTGTGACACTGCATTGGACTGGGGGATTGACACCCGACAGATGTTTTTC.